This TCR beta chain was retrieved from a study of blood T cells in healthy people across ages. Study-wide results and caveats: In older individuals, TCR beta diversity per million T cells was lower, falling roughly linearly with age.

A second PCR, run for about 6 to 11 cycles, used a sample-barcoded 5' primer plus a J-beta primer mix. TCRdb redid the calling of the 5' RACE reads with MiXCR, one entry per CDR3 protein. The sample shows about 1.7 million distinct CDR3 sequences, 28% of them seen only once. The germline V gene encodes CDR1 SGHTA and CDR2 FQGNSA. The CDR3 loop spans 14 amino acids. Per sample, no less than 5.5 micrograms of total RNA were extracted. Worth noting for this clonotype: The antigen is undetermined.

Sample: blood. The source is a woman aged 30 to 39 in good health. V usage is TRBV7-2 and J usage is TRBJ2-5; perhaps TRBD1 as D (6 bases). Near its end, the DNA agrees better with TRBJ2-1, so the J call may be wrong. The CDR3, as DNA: TGTGCCAGCAGCCCACAGGGTTCCCAAGAGACCCAGTTCTTC. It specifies CASSPQGSQETQFF.